Presented here are 26 T cell receptor beta chains from one specimen sequenced in a study of T cell responses to AZD1222 COVID-19 vaccine. Clones were read by immunoSEQ multiplex PCR, and TCRdb kept only the in-frame ones, dropping some. The table records tens of thousands of clones, around nine tenths of them present only once. Sequences were derived from peripheral blood, sampled 28 days after the second dose of the MenACWY control vaccine. The receptors originated from an adult who received the MenACWY meningococcal vaccine as a control.

The chain has TRBV19 and TRBJ2-1, with 16 bases aligning to TRBD2. The germline V gene encodes CDR1 LNHDA and CDR2 SQIVND (reference sequence). The CDR3 extends over 18 amino acids. Trimming cost V 5 bases and J 7 bases; bases outside gene matches: 11. CDR3 sequence (DNA): TGTGCCAGTAGTTACTACTCGGGGGGACTAGCGGGAGGGAATGAGCAGTTCTTC. This sequence encodes CASSYYSGGLAGGNEQFF.

This rearrangement joins TRBV21-1 to TRBJ2-1; the D segment call TRBD2 is taken from the table without a DNA check. TRBV21-1 represents a pseudogene. CDR3 length: 15 amino acids. This CDR3 reads CASSTPSGDKYEQFF. The CDR3 DNA reads TGTGCCAGCAGCACCCCTAGCGGGGACAAATATGAGCAGTTCTTC.

The chain recombines TRBV10-2 with TRBJ2-1; no firm D call. The germline gives CDR1 WSHSY, CDR2 SAAADI. The germline V and J ends were trimmed by 5 bases and 0 bases, with 14 bases remaining between them. The length of the CDR3 is 16 residues. The CDR3 region is CASSPRRSSSYNEQFF. As DNA, the CDR3 is TGCGCCAGCAGTCCCCGTCGCAGTAGCTCCTACAATGAGCAGTTCTTC.

The rearrangement uses TRBV4-1 and TRBJ1-1; D ambiguous. V lost 1 base, J lost 1 base, and 10 bases lay in between. The CDR3 is 15 residues long. Germline assignment: CDR1 MGHRA and CDR2 YSYEKL. The CDR3 DNA is TGCGCCAGCAGCCAAGGCTTCGGGAGGAACACTGAAGCTTTCTTT. This codes for CASSQGFGRNTEAFF.

The J gene is TRBJ1-3, the V gene TRBV28, with 7 bases aligning to TRBD1. The length of the CDR3 is 15 residues. V was pared by 3 bases and J by 4 bases, with 6 bases of the junction left unmatched. Germline assignment: CDR1 MDHEN and CDR2 SYDVKM. The CDR3 sequence: CASSFLRGLGNTIYF. CDR3 DNA: TGTGCCAGCAGTTTTCTTAGGGGGCTCGGAAACACCATATATTTT.

The chain is built from TRBV27 and TRBJ2-1, with a tentative D call TRBD2 (5 bases). V lost 6 bases to trimming and J lost 3 bases, with 6 bases between them. From germline, CDR1 is MNHEY and CDR2 SMNVEV (reference sequence). CDR3 size: 12 residues. The CDR3 here is CASSRDYNEQFF. The CDR3, as DNA: TGTGCCAGCAGCCGGGACTACAATGAGCAGTTCTTC.

This clone occurred once. The chain has TRBV28 and TRBJ1-2; weak D call: TRBD1 (5 bases). CDR3 length: 12 residues. The germline V gene has CDR1 MDHEN and CDR2 SYDVKM. V was pared by 9 bases and J by 1 base, with 9 bases between. The CDR3 DNA is TGTGCCAGTCAGACAGTTAACTATGGCTACACCTTC. It is translated as CASQTVNYGYTF.

This clone appeared a few times. The rearrangement uses TRBV29-1 and TRBJ2-7, with 8 nucleotides matching TRBD1. This CDR3 comprises 16 residues. J gave up 5 bases and V 1 base, and 13 bases lay outside the gene matches. Germline CDR1 is SQVTM and CDR2 is ANQGSEA. The CDR3 loop reads CSVEVPSRQGSDEQYF. CDR3 in DNA: TGCAGCGTTGAAGTCCCTTCTCGACAGGGGAGCGACGAGCAGTACTTC.

The genes are TRBV12-3 or TRBV12-4 and TRBJ2-5; D unresolved. The V gene lost 2 bases and the J gene lost 5 bases, with 9 bases spanning the gap. The CDR3 has 13 amino acids. CDR3 sequence: CASSLRLVETQYF. In DNA, the CDR3 is TGTGCCAGCAGTTTAAGACTTGTTGAGACCCAGTACTTC.

The chain carries TRBV3-1 (or the pseudogene TRBV3-2) and TRBJ2-7; a weak D match, TRBD1 (6 bases). The CDR3 runs 15 residues. Germline V gene data show CDR1 as LGHDT and CDR2 as YNNKEL (reference sequence). V gave up 1 base and J gave up 6 bases, with 16 bases separating them. CDR3 DNA: TGTGCCAGCAGCCAAGCGGCAGGGGTGCTCGCCGAGCAGTACTTC. This sequence encodes CASSQAAGVLAEQYF.

The chain couples TRBV6-5 to TRBJ1-5; D gene unclear. CDR1 MNHEY and CDR2 SVGAGI come from the germline V gene. Deletions cut 6 bases from V and 8 bases from J, with 8 bases between. The CDR3 loop spans 11 amino acids. The CDR3: CASRGQEPQHF. In nucleotides, the CDR3 is TGTGCCAGCAGAGGGCAGGAGCCCCAGCATTTT.

This rearrangement joins TRBV11-2 to TRBJ2-2; D remains unclear. CDR3 length: 12 residues. Germline V CDR1 and CDR2: SGHAT, FQNNGV. V dropped 1 base and J dropped 5 bases, with 2 bases sitting between them. In DNA, the CDR3 is TGTGCCAGCAGCTTAGCGACCGGGGAGCTGTTTTTT. It specifies CASSLATGELFF.

In this sample, this clone turned up once. The chain employs TRBV12-5 and TRBJ1-5; 11 bases are shared with TRBD1. Trimming removed 5 bases from V and 5 bases from J; junction bases left unmatched: 8. The CDR3 spans 16 residues. Per the germline V gene, CDR1 is LGHNT and CDR2 is FRNRAP. The CDR3 DNA follows: TGTGCTAGTGGTCCCGAGGGACAGGGGGTGGATCAGCCCCAGCATTTT. This gives the protein CASGPEGQGVDQPQHF.

The CDR3 DNA reads TGCGCCAGCAGCCAAGGGGGCGGGAGTGACACCGGGGAGCTGTTTTTT. Its protein product is CASSQGGGSDTGELFF. The rearrangement links TRBV4-3 to TRBJ2-2; 7 nucleotides agree with TRBD2. This CDR3 spans 16 amino acids. Germline V gives CDR1 LGHNA, CDR2 YSLEER. J was trimmed by 3 bases and V by 1 base; bases with no gene match: 5.

The genes are TRBV5-1 and TRBJ1-1; D unresolved. Germline assignment: CDR1 SGHRS and CDR2 YFSETQ. The ends were cut back, 0 bases at V and 5 bases at J, with 8 bases in the middle. There are 13 residues in the CDR3. In DNA form, the CDR3 reads TGCGCCAGCAGCTTGGGGGATACAACTGAAGCTTTCTTT. Translation gives CASSLGDTTEAFF.

The chain recombines TRBV6-6 with TRBJ1-2; D is unclear. Per germline, CDR1 MNHNY and CDR2 SVGAGI (reference sequence). CDR3 size: 13 residues. Trimming took off 0 bases at V and 0 bases at J, with 2 bases between the two ends. The CDR3: CASSYSANYGYTF. For the CDR3, the DNA is TGTGCCAGCAGTTACTCAGCTAACTATGGCTACACCTTC.

The V and J genes are TRBV7-8 and TRBJ1-1; the D is unclear. Germline values: CDR1 SGHVS, CDR2 FQNEAQ. Trimming removed 5 bases at V and 1 base at J, with 5 bases between. There are 12 residues in the CDR3. Here the CDR3 reads CASSPPNTEAFF. The CDR3 DNA follows: TGTGCCAGCAGCCCCCCGAACACTGAAGCTTTCTTT. Based on the CDR3 plus reference TRBV7-8 and TRBJ1-1, the full variable domain is GAGVSQSPRYKVAKRGQDVALRCDPISGHVSLFWYQQALGQGPEFLTYFQNEAQLDKSGLPSDRFFAERPEGSVSTLKIQRTQQEDSAVYLCASSPPNTEAFFGQGTRLTVV.

The chain links TRBV7-3 to TRBJ1-3; D is uncertain. Germline-derived CDR1 and CDR2 are SGHTA and FQGTGA. This CDR3 has 15 amino acids. Trimming pared 5 bases from V and 2 bases from J, leaving 13 bases between. The CDR3 DNA follows: TGTGCCAGCAGCCCGGATGGCAGAACTGGAAACACCATATATTTT. It is translated as CASSPDGRTGNTIYF.

The chain is built from TRBV27 and TRBJ2-7; D not resolved. CDR1 MNHEY and CDR2 SMNVEV come from the germline V gene (reference sequence). Trimming cost V 8 bases and J 0 bases, with 5 bases left between them. The CDR3 covers 11 residues. CDR3 sequence: CASGNSYEQYF. CDR3 DNA sequence: TGTGCCAGCGGTAACTCCTACGAGCAGTACTTC.

A single count supports this clone. The CDR3 DNA reads TGTGCCAGCAGTCTCACCCCACAAGGGGAGCAGTACTTC. Translated: CASSLTPQGEQYF. This chain connects TRBV12-3 or TRBV12-4 to TRBJ2-7; the D is unclear. Trimming shortened V by 5 bases and J by 7 bases, and 15 bases separated the two germline ends. The CDR3 is 13 residues long.

The chain is built from TRBV9 and TRBJ1-4; D is possibly TRBD1 (6 bases). CDR1 and CDR2 from the germline V gene are SGDLS and YYNGEE. The CDR3 has 14 residues. The V and J ends lost 0 bases and 8 bases respectively, with 11 bases between them. The DNA for the CDR3 is TGTGCCAGCAGCGTAGGGGCAGGGGAGGAAAAACTGTTTTTT. Amino acids: CASSVGAGEEKLFF. Full variable domain (outside the CDR3, taken from reference TRBV9 and TRBJ1-4): DSGVTQTPKHLITATGQRVTLRCSPRSGDLSVYWYQQSLDQGLQFLIQYYNGEERAKGNILERFSAQQFPDLHSELNLSSLELGDSALYFCASSVGAGEEKLFFGSGTQLSVL.

The V call is TRBV5-1, the J call TRBJ1-1; unclear D gene. Between the trimmed V and J ends, which lost 0 bases and 5 bases, there was a span of 11 bases. The CDR3 is made up of 14 amino acids. CDR1 and CDR2 from the germline V gene are SGHRS and YFSETQ. The CDR3 region is CASSLAEGVTEAFF. Here the CDR3 DNA reads TGCGCCAGCAGCTTGGCCGAGGGAGTTACTGAAGCTTTCTTT.

CDR3 protein: CASSLSDQGRQETQYF. CDR3 bases: TGTGCCAGCAGCCTCTCAGACCAGGGGCGCCAAGAGACCCAGTACTTC. This chain joins TRBV28 and TRBJ2-5, with D possibly TRBD1 on 6 matching bases. CDR3 size: 16 residues. V lost 6 bases to trimming and J lost 1 base, with 18 bases between them. Germline CDR1 and CDR2: MDHEN and SYDVKM.

This chain connects TRBV27 to TRBJ1-4; tentatively, D is TRBD1 (6 bases). Trimming took 5 bases from V and 3 from J, leaving 13 bases between them. There are 15 residues in the CDR3. Germline V gene sequence: CDR1 MNHEY, CDR2 SMNVEV (reference sequence). This CDR3 reads CASSPRGMANEKLFF. Written as DNA, the CDR3 is TGTGCCAGCAGTCCGAGGGGGATGGCTAATGAAAAACTGTTTTTT.

This chain joins TRBV30 and TRBJ2-1, with 7 bases lining up with TRBD2. With 2 bases clipped from V and 9 bases from J, the junction kept 1 base outside the gene matches. The CDR3 loop spans 11 amino acids. Germline-derived CDR1 and CDR2 are GTSNPN and SVGIG (reference sequence). CDR3 sequence: CAWSREGEQFF. CDR3 DNA: TGTGCCTGGAGTAGGGAGGGTGAGCAGTTCTTC. Together with reference TRBV30 and TRBJ2-1, the CDR3 gives the full variable domain: SQTIHQWPATLVQPVGSPLSLECTVEGTSNPNLYWYRQAAGRGLQLLFYSVGIGQISSEVPQNLSASRPQDRQFILSSKKLLLSDSGFYLCAWSREGEQFFGPGTRLTVL.

The rearrangement links TRBV9 to TRBJ2-7, with D tentatively TRBD1 (5 bases). Germline-derived CDR1 and CDR2 are SGDLS and YYNGEE. V was cut by 3 bases and J by 0 bases, with 13 bases left in between. The CDR3 extends over 15 amino acids. This CDR3 is CASSATLDSSYEQYF. CDR3 sequence (DNA): TGTGCCAGCAGCGCAACGCTCGACAGCTCCTACGAGCAGTACTTC.